The 5 T cell receptor beta chains given below trace back to one sample, sequenced in a study of T cells in Graves' hyperthyroidism and ophthalmopathy. The investigators amplified TCR beta CDR3 regions from RNA transcripts. Researchers ran a first-round RT-PCR on the TCR CDR3 using the HTBI primer set. Each CDR3 protein gets one entry after TCRdb re-called the multiplex PCR reads with MiXCR. The sample holds around 440,000 distinct CDR3 sequences, 15% to 18% seen once. The sample taken for sequencing was blood. The receptors shown here come from a woman under 30 with Graves' hyperthyroidism.

This chain connects TRBV7-9 to TRBJ2-1; 10 nucleotides match TRBD1. With V trimmed by 1 base and J by 6 bases, 6 bases remained unmatched. CDR1 and CDR2 from the germline V gene are SEHNR and FQNEAQ (reference sequence). CDR3 size: 16 residues. The CDR3 DNA reads as TGTGCCAGCAGCTTAGTCGGGACAGGGGATTTCAATGAGCAGTTCTTC. It specifies CASSLVGTGDFNEQFF.

In this sample, this clonotype turned up many times. This chain joins TRBV28 and TRBJ1-1; 10 bases match TRBD1. This CDR3 has 16 residues. Germline CDR1 is MDHEN and CDR2 is SYDVKM. V dropped 5 bases and J dropped 4; count of bases not matched to a gene: 10. The CDR3 sequence is CASSAGTGALGTEAFF. CDR3 sequence (DNA): TGTGCCAGCAGTGCGGGGACAGGGGCTCTTGGCACTGAAGCTTTCTTT.

This clonotype has a single count. The chain combines TRBV20-1 with TRBJ1-2; a possible D gene is TRBD1 (6 bases). The CDR3 runs to 13 residues. Germline-derived CDR1 and CDR2 are DFQATT and SNEGSKA (reference sequence). V lost 7 bases and J lost 4, with 16 bases in between. In nucleotides, the CDR3 is TGCAGTGGCGGGGCAGGGGTCGGCTATGGCTACACCTTC. Its translation is CSGGAGVGYGYTF.

The table lists this clonotype with many counts. The V call is TRBV7-9, the J call TRBJ2-2, with unresolved D. The CDR3 length is 16 residues. The V and J ends lost 3 bases and 6 bases respectively, with 17 bases between them. Looked up from germline, CDR1 is SEHNR and CDR2 is FQNEAQ (reference sequence). The CDR3 bases are TGTGCCAGCAGCTTGCTTCGTTCTCTGTGGGCCGGGGAGCTGTTTTTT. Translating it yields CASSLLRSLWAGELFF.

This clonotype was observed at least ten times. The V gene is TRBV10-2, the J gene TRBJ1-2; 7 bases fit TRBD1. V lost 2 bases and J lost 5; bases outside the gene matches: 2. Germline lookup yields CDR1 WSHSY and CDR2 SAAADI. The CDR3 has 13 residues. CDR3 sequence (DNA): TGCGCCAGCAGTGAGAGGGGGCGGTATGGCTACACCTTC. Amino acids: CASSERGRYGYTF.